This T cell receptor (beta chain) was found in a study of T cells in Graves' hyperthyroidism and ophthalmopathy (dated 2019 in TCRdb). Regarding the research as a whole: Peripheral blood was sampled at the time of initial diagnosis, prior to any treatment. Once sampling was done, hyperthyroidism patients were given methimazole at a starting dose of 30 mg daily, whereas ophthalmopathy patients were given high-dose intravenous methylprednisolone. The 95 to 100 discovery patients were divided at random into training and test sets in a 7:3 ratio. Thyroid tissue and blood T-cell repertoires from several Graves' hyperthyroidism patients were also compared in the study. Whether ophthalmopathy could be predicted prospectively was tested in an independent validation cohort made up of approximately 19 hyperthyroidism patients plus 17 patients who later progressed to ophthalmopathy. TCR V-J signatures able to tell the groups apart were searched for in a discovery cohort of around 95 patients, of whom about 40 had Graves' ophthalmopathy and around 58 had stable Graves' hyperthyroidism. The paper describes TCR Vbeta CDR3 sequencing of 130 to 150 peripheral blood samples, made up of fewer than 50 ophthalmopathy patients, 70 to 75 hyperthyroidism patients and 17 progressor patients. Overall results and qualifications from the work: In cross-validation, a model built on a 13 V-J signature told ophthalmopathy apart from stable hyperthyroidism with roughly 87% sensitivity and about 81% specificity, and in testing the same model reached 80%/75%. Most expanded thyroid clonotypes (frequency above 0.001) were also detected in blood, suggesting blood repertoires may reflect thyroid immune responses. During validation, the model predicted progression to ophthalmopathy a median of approximately 6.5 months ahead of onset, with around 71% sensitivity and 72.22% specificity. No statistical method was used to fix the sample size in advance, and group allocation was not hidden from the investigators.

Amplification of TCR beta CDR3 regions was carried out from RNA transcripts. The first round of RT-PCR for the TCR CDR3 was performed with the HTBI primer set and the Qiagen OneStep RT-PCR kit. Libraries were constructed in a second round of multiplex PCR, after which size selection and purification were performed. Sequencing of the libraries was done on an Illumina HiSeq2000 using paired-end 100 bp reads. As for how the authors treated the data: SOAPnuke was used to process the raw data, with reads discarded if the reads contained adapters or uncalled bases, had a mean Phred below 15, or lacked an exact constant-primer or identifier match. High-quality paired reads were merged using COPE v1.2.5, and each unique nucleotide sequence was defined as a clonotype. Clonotypes were aligned to IMGT TRBV, TRBD and TRBJ reference segments using MiTCR v1.1. The analysis was restricted to V-J combinations with a frequency above 0.0001, which together covered 98% to 99.2% of the repertoires. The TCS score was defined as the ratio of F50 (clonal expansion) to E x V (chaos), calculated using BLOSUM62-based TCRdist between CDR3 peptides within each V-J. Welch's t-statistics and random forest reduced around 510 V-J features to fewer than 15, which were used in a naive Bayes classifier (R e1071). TCRdb reworked the public reads: Q25 trimming with fastp, MiXCR clone assembly, productive beta chains retained. Every CDR3 protein is listed once, alongside the most common genes and DNA of its rows. The V and J calls were determined by TCRdb, not by the authors. For this sample the table gives hundreds of thousands of distinct CDR3 sequences, of which 16% were detected only once. The ten largest clones capture about 3.8% of the sample.

The CDR3 starts with the cysteine, ends with the phenylalanine, and has 15 residues. The entry retains the CDR3 DNA only, 45 bases that are in frame from base 1. V is clipped by 0 bases and J by 8 bases, and the sequence between their germline boundaries is 16 bases long. The germline V gene encodes CDR1 DFQATT and CDR2 SNEGSKA (reference sequence). Stable Graves' hyperthyroidism was defined as the absence of progression to ophthalmopathy over 18 months of follow-up. Hyperthyroidism patients were aged 18 to 65 years and newly diagnosed, with disease duration of less than 2 months. Patients with uncontrolled infections, other autoimmune diseases, pregnancy or lactation were excluded. Diagnoses relied on clinical symptoms, serum thyroxine and TRAb, thyroid ultrasound and orbital computed tomography. Ficoll-Paque density gradient centrifugation was used to isolate PBMCs from around 10 ml of fresh peripheral blood. Total RNA was extracted with Trizol reagent, and quality was checked on an Agilent 2100 Bioanalyzer.

This clonotype was observed at least ten times. This receptor's antigen is unknown. Base qualities are not at hand, and no much larger clone is one base apart. Rearrangement joined TRBV20-1 to TRBJ1-4; the D region possibly corresponds to TRBD1 (5 bases align). Sequencing was performed on blood. The receptor's source is a woman in her twenties or thirties with Graves' hyperthyroidism. In nucleotide form, the sequence is TGCAGTGCTAGAGATGAGAGGGGCGGCGGGGAAAAACTGTTTTTT. Its coded protein is CSARDERGGGEKLFF.